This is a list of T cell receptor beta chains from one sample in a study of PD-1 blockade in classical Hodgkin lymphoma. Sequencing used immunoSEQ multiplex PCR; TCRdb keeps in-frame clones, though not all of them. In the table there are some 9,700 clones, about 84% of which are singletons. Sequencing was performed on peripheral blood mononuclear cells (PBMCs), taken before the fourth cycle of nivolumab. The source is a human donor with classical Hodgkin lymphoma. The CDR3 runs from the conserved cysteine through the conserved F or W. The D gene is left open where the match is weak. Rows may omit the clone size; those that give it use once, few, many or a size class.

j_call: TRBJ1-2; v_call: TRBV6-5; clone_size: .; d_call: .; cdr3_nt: TGTGCCAGCAAGGAAGCTAACTATGGCTACACCTTC; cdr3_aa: CASKEANYGYTF
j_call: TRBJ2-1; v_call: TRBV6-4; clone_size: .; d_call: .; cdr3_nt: TGTGCCAGCAGTGCCAGCCAGGACAGTATCAATGAGCAGTTCTTC; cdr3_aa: CASSASQDSINEQFF
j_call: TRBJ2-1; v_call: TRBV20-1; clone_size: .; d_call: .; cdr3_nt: TGCAGTGCAGCCCGTAATGAGCAGTTCTTC; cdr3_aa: CSAARNEQFF
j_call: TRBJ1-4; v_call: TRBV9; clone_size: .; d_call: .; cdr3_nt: TGTGCCAGCAGCGTAGCTGAAGGCATTGATTACCTTAATGAAAAACTGTTTTTT; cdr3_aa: CASSVAEGIDYLNEKLFF
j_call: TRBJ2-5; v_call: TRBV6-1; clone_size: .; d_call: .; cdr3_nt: TGTGCCAGCAAGCCAGGACAGCAAGAGACCCAGTACTTC; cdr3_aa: CASKPGQQETQYF
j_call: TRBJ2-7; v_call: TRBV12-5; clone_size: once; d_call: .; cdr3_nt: TGTGCTAGCGCAGACGGGTACGAGCAGTACTTC; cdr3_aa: CASADGYEQYF
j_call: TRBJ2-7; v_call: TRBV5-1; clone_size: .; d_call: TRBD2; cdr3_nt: TGCGCCAGCAGCCTAGCGGGAGGACCCTACGAGCAGTACTTC; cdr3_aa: CASSLAGGPYEQYF
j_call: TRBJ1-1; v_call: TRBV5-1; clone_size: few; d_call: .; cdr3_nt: TGCGCCAGCAGCTTCGACAGTCACACTGAAGCTTTCTTT; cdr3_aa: CASSFDSHTEAFF
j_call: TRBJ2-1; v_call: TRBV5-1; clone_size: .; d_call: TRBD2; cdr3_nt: TGCGCCAGCAGCTTCGCGGCTAGCGGGTGGGTTACACCCAATGAGCAGTTCTTC; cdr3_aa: CASSFAASGWVTPNEQFF
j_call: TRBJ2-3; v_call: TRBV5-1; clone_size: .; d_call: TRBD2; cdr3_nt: TGCGCCAGCAGCTTGGCCTTCAGCGGGGGGACCCTAAGCACAGATACGCAGTATTTT; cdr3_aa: CASSLAFSGGTLSTDTQYF
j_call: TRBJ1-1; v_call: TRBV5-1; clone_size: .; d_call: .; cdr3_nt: TGCGCCAGCAGCCTAGGCCGGACGGACCACTACGCTTTCTTT; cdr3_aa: CASSLGRTDHYAFF
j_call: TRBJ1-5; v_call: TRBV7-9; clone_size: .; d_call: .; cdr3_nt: TGTGCCAGCAGCTTAGCGGGGGTTGATCAGCCCCAGCATTTT; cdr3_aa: CASSLAGVDQPQHF
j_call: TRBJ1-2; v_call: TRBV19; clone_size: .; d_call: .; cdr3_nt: TGTGCCAGTAGTATAGATCCCTGGGCGGGGTCAGCTAACTATGGCTACACCTTC; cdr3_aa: CASSIDPWAGSANYGYTF
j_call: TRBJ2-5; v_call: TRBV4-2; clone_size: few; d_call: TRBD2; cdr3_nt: TGTGCCAGCAGCCGAGAGACTAGCGTGGGAGAGACCCAGTACTTC; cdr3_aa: CASSRETSVGETQYF
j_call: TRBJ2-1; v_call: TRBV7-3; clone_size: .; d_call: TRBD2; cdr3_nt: TGTGCCAGCAGCTCGAGCGGGAGTTTCACGAACTCCTACAATGAGCAGTTCTTC; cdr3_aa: CASSSSGSFTNSYNEQFF
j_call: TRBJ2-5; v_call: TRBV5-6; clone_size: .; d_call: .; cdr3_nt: TGTGCCAGCAGCTTGCCGCGAGAGACCCAGTACTTC; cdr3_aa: CASSLPRETQYF
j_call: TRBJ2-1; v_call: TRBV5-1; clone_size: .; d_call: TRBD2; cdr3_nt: TGCGCCAGCAGCTTTAGCGGGAGGCCTACCCCGCCGGACAATGAGCAGTTCTTC; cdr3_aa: CASSFSGRPTPPDNEQFF
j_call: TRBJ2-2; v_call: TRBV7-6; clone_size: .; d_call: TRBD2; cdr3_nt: TGTGCCAGCAGTCGACTAGCGGGACCCCCTGCGGGGGAGCTGTTTTTT; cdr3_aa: CASSRLAGPPAGELFF
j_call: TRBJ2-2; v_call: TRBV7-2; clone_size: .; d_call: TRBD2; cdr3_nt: TGTGCCAGCAGGCGTCCTCTAGCGGGGAACACCGGGGAGCTGTTTTTT; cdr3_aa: CASRRPLAGNTGELFF
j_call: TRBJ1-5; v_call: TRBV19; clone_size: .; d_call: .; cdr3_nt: TGTGCCAGTAGTTCTTTTTCTCAGCCCCAGCATTTT; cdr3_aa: CASSSFSQPQHF
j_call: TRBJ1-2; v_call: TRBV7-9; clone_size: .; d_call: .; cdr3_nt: TGTGCCAGCAGCCCGAGGACCCGAGCGAGCTACACCTTC; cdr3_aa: CASSPRTRASYTF
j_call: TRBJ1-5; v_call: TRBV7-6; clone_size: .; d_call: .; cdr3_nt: TGTGCCAGCAGCTTACGGGGGGGCAATCAGCCCCAGCATTTT; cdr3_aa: CASSLRGGNQPQHF
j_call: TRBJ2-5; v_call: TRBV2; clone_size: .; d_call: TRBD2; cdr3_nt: TGTGCCAGCAGTGAGGCTAGCGGGGGGTCGGTGGCCCAGTACTTC; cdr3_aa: CASSEASGGSVAQYF
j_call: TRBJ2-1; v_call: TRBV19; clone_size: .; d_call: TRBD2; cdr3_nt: TGTGCCAGTATCCATAAAGGAGGGACTAGCGGCTACAATGAGCAGTTCTTC; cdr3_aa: CASIHKGGTSGYNEQFF
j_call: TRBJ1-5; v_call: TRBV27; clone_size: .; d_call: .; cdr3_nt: TGTGCCAGCAGTGCACAGGGTGGCAATCAGCCCCAGCATTTT; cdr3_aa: CASSAQGGNQPQHF